These 20 T cell receptor beta chains were sequenced from one sample in a study of blood T cell repertoires in COVID-19. Profiled with immunoSEQ multiplex PCR; TCRdb holds only in-frame clones, not every one. The data hold 180,000 or so clones, with 84% observed a single time. Material for sequencing was peripheral blood. These receptors were collected from a man aged 40-50 years who had recovered from COVID-19.

The chain is built from TRBV4-3 and TRBJ2-3, with 11 bases matching TRBD2. Germline CDR1 LGHNA, CDR2 YSLEER. Germline trimming cut 0 bases from V and 2 bases from J; bases unmatched to any gene: 4. CDR3 length: 17 amino acids. CDR3: CASSQDRTSGYTDTQYF. The CDR3 nucleotides read TGCGCCAGCAGCCAAGATCGGACTAGCGGGTACACAGATACGCAGTATTTT.

CDR3 sequence reads: CASSQDRGTSGGAHTGELFF. The DNA for the CDR3 is TGCGCCAGCAGCCAAGATAGAGGGACTAGCGGGGGGGCCCACACCGGGGAGCTGTTTTTT. The chain uses TRBV4-3 and TRBJ2-2, with 16 positions matching TRBD2. CDR1 is LGHNA and CDR2 is YSLEER in the germline V gene. The CDR3 is 20 amino acids. V gave up 0 bases and J gave up 3 bases; unmatched junction bases: 7.

The chain couples TRBV19 to TRBJ1-1; D unclear. V was clipped by 9 bases and J by 1 base, with 15 bases between them. This CDR3 is 14 amino acids long. The V gene's germline CDR1 is LNHDA and CDR2 SQIVND (reference sequence). This CDR3 is CASSDISTNTEAFF. CDR3 coding DNA: TGTGCCAGCTCTGACATTTCGACGAACACTGAAGCTTTCTTT.

The V gene is TRBV7-3, the J gene TRBJ1-1; TRBD1 matches 7 bases. The CDR3 covers 15 residues. The V gene's germline CDR1 is SGHTA and CDR2 FQGTGA. Trimming at V came to 0 bases and at J to 0 bases, leaving 1 base not matched to a gene. For the CDR3, the DNA is TGTGCCAGCAGCTTAACTAGGGGGCTGAACACTGAAGCTTTCTTT. It encodes CASSLTRGLNTEAFF. The complete variable domain, with remaining parts taken from reference TRBV7-3 and TRBJ1-1, reads GAGVSQTPSNKVTEKGKYVELRCDPISGHTALYWYRQSLGQGPEFLIYFQGTGAADDSGLPNDRFFAVRPEGSVSTLKIQRTERGDSAVYLCASSLTRGLNTEAFFGQGTRLTVV.

This clone showed up just a few times. Relative to the germline gene, one junction end is altered; a read error may explain this. The chain joins TRBV3-1 (or the pseudogene TRBV3-2) to TRBJ2-6; possibly TRBD2 for D (7 bases). CDR1 is LGHDT and CDR2 is YNNKEL in the germline V gene (reference sequence). The CDR3 consists of 19 residues. The CDR3 protein is CASSHNTGRALSRANVLTF. CDR3 coding DNA: TGTGCCAGCAGCCACAATACAGGGAGGGCCCTCTCTAGGGCCAACGTCCTGACTTTC.

The chain has TRBV12-3 or TRBV12-4 and TRBJ1-1; tentative D call: TRBD1 (6 bases). Trimming left V 0 bases short and J 11 bases short, with 13 bases between. The CDR3 totals 13 residues. The CDR3 nucleotides read TGTGCCAGCAGTTTAGCGGACAGCCTTTGGGCTTTCTTT. The encoded protein is CASSLADSLWAFF.

This rearrangement joins TRBV10-3 to TRBJ2-1; D may be TRBD1 (6 bases). The CDR3 sequence is 15 residues long. V dropped 4 bases and J dropped 1 base, with 11 bases sitting between them. Germline-derived CDR1 and CDR2 are ENHRY and SYGVKD. Written as DNA, the CDR3 is TGTGCCATCAGTGGAGTCACAGGGTCCTACAATGAGCAGTTCTTC. Protein product: CAISGVTGSYNEQFF.

V gene TRBV19 combines with J gene TRBJ2-4, with D tentatively TRBD2 (5 bases). CDR1 is LNHDA, CDR2 SQIVND, per germline (reference sequence). Trimming pared 6 bases from V and 11 bases from J, leaving 17 bases between. CDR3 length: 13 amino acids. The CDR3 reads CASRARERDLQYF. The CDR3 nucleotides are TGTGCCAGTAGGGCCCGGGAACGAGATCTTCAGTACTTC. Full variable domain (missing parts from reference TRBV19 and TRBJ2-4): DGGITQSPKYLFRKEGQNVTLSCEQNLNHDAMYWYRQDPGQGLRLIYYSQIVNDFQKGDIAEGYSVSREKKESFPLTVTSAQKNPTAFYLCASRARERDLQYFGAGTRLSVL.

This chain uses TRBV12-3 or TRBV12-4 with TRBJ2-5; D gene unclear. CDR3 length: 13 residues. V was trimmed by 2 bases and J by 6 bases, leaving 10 bases between them. The CDR3 here is CASSLSESQTQYF. The DNA of the CDR3 is TGTGCCAGCAGTTTAAGTGAGTCCCAGACCCAGTACTTC.

The chain joins TRBV6-2 or TRBV6-3 to TRBJ2-7, with 7 bases matching TRBD1. The CDR3 runs to 14 residues. Germline V gene data show CDR1 as MNHEY and CDR2 as SVGEGT. The ends lost 2 bases at V and 2 bases at J; junction bases unmatched: 3. In nucleotides, the CDR3 is TGTGCCAGCAGTTACAAAGGGGGCCCCTACGAGCAGTACTTC. It yields the protein CASSYKGGPYEQYF.

The chain links TRBV5-6 to TRBJ2-5; D is perhaps TRBD1 (6 bases). The CDR3 is made up of 14 amino acids. The V end was cut by 4 bases, the J end by 7 bases, with 17 bases between. Germline-derived CDR1 and CDR2 are SGHDT and YYEEEE. CDR3 DNA: TGTGCCAGCAGCCAGGTGGCAGGGGCGGGGACCCAGTACTTC. Translating gives CASSQVAGAGTQYF.

The chain couples TRBV7-9 to TRBJ2-7; 7 bases fit TRBD2. With V trimmed by 5 bases and J by 3 bases, 10 bases remained unmatched. From germline, CDR1 is SEHNR and CDR2 FQNEAQ (reference sequence). The CDR3 is 15 residues long. The chain's CDR3 is CASSPPAGDHYEQYF. The DNA for the CDR3 is TGTGCCAGCAGCCCCCCGGCGGGGGACCACTACGAGCAGTACTTC.

V and J are TRBV6-2 or TRBV6-3 and TRBJ1-2; 7 bases are shared with TRBD1. Trimming removed 2 bases from V and 4 bases from J; junction bases left unmatched: 10. This CDR3 has 16 residues. Germline CDR1 and CDR2: MNHEY and SVGEGT. CDR3 sequence (DNA): TGTGCCAGCAGTTACGCGGAGACAGGGACGGGCTATGGCTACACCTTC. Encoded protein: CASSYAETGTGYGYTF.

The rearrangement joins TRBV4-3 to TRBJ1-4; 8 nucleotides line up with TRBD1. Unmatched junction bases numbered 10, after V lost 4 bases and J lost 6 bases. Germline V CDR1 and CDR2: LGHNA, YSLEER. The CDR3 covers 16 residues. CDR3 residues: CASSREAGGVYEKLFF. CDR3 sequence (DNA): TGCGCCAGCAGCCGAGAAGCAGGGGGCGTTTATGAAAAACTGTTTTTT.

For this clone: Other DNA sequences in this sample translate to the same CDR3. CDR3 bases: TGTGCCTGGGCGACAGGGAGCAATCAGCCCCAGCATTTT. This encodes CAWATGSNQPQHF. The chain is built from TRBV30 and TRBJ1-5; 7 bases align to TRBD1. This CDR3 spans 13 amino acids. The ends lost 5 bases at V and 1 base at J; junction bases unmatched: 2. CDR1 GTSNPN and CDR2 SVGIG come from the germline V gene (reference sequence).

V gene TRBV6-1 combines with J gene TRBJ1-6, with D uncertain. Germline CDR1 reads MNHNS; CDR2 reads SASEGT. Deletions cut 1 base from V and 0 bases from J, with 4 bases between. The CDR3 totals 15 residues. In DNA, the CDR3 is TGTGCCAGCAGTGAAGACGGCTCCTATAATTCACCCCTCCACTTT. Its protein is CASSEDGSYNSPLHF.

The chain is built from TRBV20-1 and TRBJ1-3; D might be TRBD1 (6 bases). V gave up 3 bases and J gave up 0 bases, with 9 bases separating them. The germline V gene encodes CDR1 DFQATT and CDR2 SNEGSKA (reference sequence). This CDR3 has 14 amino acids. CDR3 sequence reads: CSASQGYSGNTIYF. DNA for the CDR3: TGCAGTGCTAGTCAGGGGTACTCTGGAAACACCATATATTTT.

The chain employs TRBV12-5 and TRBJ2-5; TRBD2 matches at 12 bases. J was trimmed by 6 bases and V by 6 bases; bases with no gene match: 8. Germline-derived CDR1 and CDR2 are LGHNT and FRNRAP. CDR3 length equals 15 residues. CDR3 region: CASGDTSGGRKTQYF. In DNA form, the CDR3 reads TGTGCTAGTGGGGATACTAGCGGGGGGCGGAAGACCCAGTACTTC.

The CDR3 nucleotides read TGTGCCAGCAGCCAGATCACAGGGGTTTTCACAGATACGCAGTATTTT. Protein sequence: CASSQITGVFTDTQYF. The chain carries TRBV4-2 and TRBJ2-3; 7 positions agree with TRBD1. Germline CDR1 is LGHNA and CDR2 is YNFKEQ. Unmatched junction bases numbered 8, after V lost 3 bases and J lost 2 bases. CDR3 length: 16 amino acids.

The genes are TRBV3-1 (or the pseudogene TRBV3-2) and TRBJ1-2; D is uncertain. Trimming pared 1 base from V and 4 bases from J, leaving 10 bases between. Germline V gene lookup returns CDR1 LGHDT and CDR2 YNNKEL (reference sequence). This CDR3 comprises 14 residues. The DNA for the CDR3 is TGTGCCAGCAGCCAAGTTTATAGTTCCTATGGCTACACCTTC. Translating it yields CASSQVYSSYGYTF.